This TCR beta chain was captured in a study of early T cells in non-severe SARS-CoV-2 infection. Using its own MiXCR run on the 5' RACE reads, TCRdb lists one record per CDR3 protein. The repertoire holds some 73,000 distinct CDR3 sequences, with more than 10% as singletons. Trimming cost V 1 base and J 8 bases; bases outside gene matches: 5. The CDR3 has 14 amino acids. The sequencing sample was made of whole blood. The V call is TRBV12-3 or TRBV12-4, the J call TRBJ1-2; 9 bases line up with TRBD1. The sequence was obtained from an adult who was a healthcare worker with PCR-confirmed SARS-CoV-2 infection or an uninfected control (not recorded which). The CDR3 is CASSLDRGLGGYTF. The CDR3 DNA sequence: TGTGCCAGCAGTTTAGACAGGGGGCTAGGGGGCTACACCTTC.